The 10 T cell receptor beta chains below all came from one sample that was sequenced in a study of T cell responses to AZD1222 COVID-19 vaccine. TCRdb keeps only in-frame clones here, not all; method: immunoSEQ multiplex PCR. The sample shows 95,000 to 100,000 clones, 70% to 90% of them seen only once. Sequenced material: peripheral blood, taken 28 days after the second AZD1222 dose. Receptors originate from an adult who received the AZD1222 COVID-19 vaccine.

The chain employs TRBV6-4 and TRBJ2-3; TRBD2 aligns across 8 bases. V gave up 6 bases and J gave up 3 bases; unmatched junction bases: 8. CDR1 and CDR2 (germline): MRHNA, SNTAGT. The CDR3 covers 15 residues. This CDR3 is CASSRGGLETDTQYF. The CDR3, as DNA: TGTGCCAGCAGCCGGGGGGGCTTAGAAACAGATACGCAGTATTTT.

The rearrangement links TRBV21-1 to TRBJ2-2. TRBV21-1 constitutes a pseudogene. This CDR3 spans 15 amino acids. CDR3 region: CASSLPAKNTGELFF. CDR3 DNA sequence: TGTGCCAGCAGCCTCCCGGCAAAAAACACCGGGGAGCTGTTTTTT.

The V and J genes are TRBV7-2 and TRBJ1-3; D call uncertain. Germline CDR1 SGHTA, CDR2 FQGNSA. Trimming cost V 1 base and J 1 base, with 11 bases left between them. The CDR3 has 16 amino acids. The CDR3 loop is CASSLDATQSGNTIYF. The DNA for the CDR3 is TGTGCCAGCAGCTTAGACGCCACCCAGTCTGGAAACACCATATATTTT.

This chain joins TRBV9 and TRBJ2-1; D is possibly TRBD2 (5 bases). The germline V and J ends were trimmed by 0 bases and 4 bases, with 8 bases remaining between them. The length of the CDR3 is 14 residues. Germline V gives CDR1 SGDLS, CDR2 YYNGEE. The CDR3 here is CASSVAGWYNEQFF. As DNA, the CDR3 is TGTGCCAGCAGCGTAGCGGGATGGTACAATGAGCAGTTCTTC. Together with reference TRBV9 and TRBJ2-1, the CDR3 gives the full variable domain: DSGVTQTPKHLITATGQRVTLRCSPRSGDLSVYWYQQSLDQGLQFLIQYYNGEERAKGNILERFSAQQFPDLHSELNLSSLELGDSALYFCASSVAGWYNEQFFGPGTRLTVL.

This chain links TRBV19 with TRBJ2-5; 7 bases match TRBD1. Germline V gene sequence: CDR1 LNHDA, CDR2 SQIVND (reference sequence). The V and J ends lost 0 bases and 0 bases, in that order; junction bases with no gene match: 10. This CDR3 is 18 amino acids long. This chain's CDR3 is CASSIDSDRAGYQETQYF. In DNA form, the CDR3 reads TGTGCCAGTAGTATAGACTCAGACAGGGCCGGGTACCAAGAGACCCAGTACTTC.

V usage is TRBV6-6 and J usage is TRBJ2-6, with a weak D call TRBD1 (5 bases). Germline CDR1 reads MNHNY; CDR2 reads SVGAGI (reference sequence). The CDR3 is 15 amino acids. Trimming removed 6 bases from V and 0 bases from J, with 9 bases in between. The CDR3 sequence is CASRDSDSGANVLTF. In DNA, the CDR3 is TGTGCCAGCAGAGACAGCGACTCTGGGGCCAACGTCCTGACTTTC.

The chain joins TRBV5-1 to TRBJ1-2; D not resolved. The CDR3 length is 12 residues. CDR1 SGHRS and CDR2 YFSETQ come from the germline V gene. Trimming cost V 0 bases and J 8 bases, with 8 bases left between them. CDR3 sequence (DNA): TGCGCCAGCAGCTTGGGGCTGGAAGGCTACACCTTC. Amino acid sequence: CASSLGLEGYTF.

The V gene is TRBV10-3, the J gene TRBJ2-2; D is uncertain. Germline CDR1 reads ENHRY; CDR2 reads SYGVKD. The CDR3 is 15 amino acids. V lost 3 bases, J lost 3 bases, and 11 bases lay in between. CDR3 coding DNA: TGTGCCATCAGTGAATGGGTTGGGGACACCGGGGAGCTGTTTTTT. It codes for CAISEWVGDTGELFF.

The rearrangement joins TRBV18 to TRBJ2-2; D might be TRBD2 (6 bases). Germline CDR1 is KGHSH and CDR2 is LQKENI. Trimming cost V 1 base and J 1 base, with 7 bases left between them. This CDR3 is built from 15 residues. This CDR3 reads CASSPLAVNTGELFF. For the CDR3, the DNA is TGTGCCAGCTCACCACTAGCGGTGAACACCGGGGAGCTGTTTTTT.

This chain connects TRBV6-5 to TRBJ1-5; possible D gene TRBD1, 6 bases. This CDR3 comprises 14 residues. Trimming left V 2 bases short and J 7 bases short, with 12 bases between. Germline V gives CDR1 MNHEY, CDR2 SVGAGI. The CDR3 loop reads CASSYRGKGQPQHF. The CDR3 DNA sequence: TGTGCCAGCAGTTACAGGGGGAAAGGCCAGCCCCAGCATTTT.